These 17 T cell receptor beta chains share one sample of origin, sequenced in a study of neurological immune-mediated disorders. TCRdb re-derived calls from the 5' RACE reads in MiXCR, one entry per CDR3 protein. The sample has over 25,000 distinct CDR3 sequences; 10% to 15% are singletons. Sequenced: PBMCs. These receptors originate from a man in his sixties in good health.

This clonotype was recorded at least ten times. The CDR3 is CASSRYAYEQYF. The CDR3 DNA follows: TGTGCCAGCTCACGTTACGCCTACGAGCAGTACTTC. The chain uses TRBV18 and TRBJ2-7; D is uncertain. The germline V gene has CDR1 KGHSH and CDR2 LQKENI. The CDR3 has 12 residues. The ends were cut back, 4 bases at V and 2 bases at J, with 6 bases in the middle.

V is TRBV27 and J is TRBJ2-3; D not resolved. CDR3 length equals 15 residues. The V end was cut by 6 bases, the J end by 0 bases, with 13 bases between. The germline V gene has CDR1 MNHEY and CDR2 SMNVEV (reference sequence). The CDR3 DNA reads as TGTGCCAGCAGCCTCCAGGACCCCAGCACAGATACGCAGTATTTT. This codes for CASSLQDPSTDTQYF.

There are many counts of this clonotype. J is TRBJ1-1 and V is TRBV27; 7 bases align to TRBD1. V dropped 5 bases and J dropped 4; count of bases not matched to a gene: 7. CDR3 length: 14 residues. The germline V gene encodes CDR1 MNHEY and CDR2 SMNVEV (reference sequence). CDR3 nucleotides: TGTGCCAGCAGTATAGACAGGGTGACCACTGAAGCTTTCTTT. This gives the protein CASSIDRVTTEAFF.

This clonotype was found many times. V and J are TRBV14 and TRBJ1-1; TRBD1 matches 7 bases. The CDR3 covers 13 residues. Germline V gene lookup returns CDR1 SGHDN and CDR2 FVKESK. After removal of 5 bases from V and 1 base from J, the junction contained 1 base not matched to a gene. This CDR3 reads CASSWDRNTEAFF. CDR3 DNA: TGTGCCAGCAGCTGGGACAGGAACACTGAAGCTTTCTTT.

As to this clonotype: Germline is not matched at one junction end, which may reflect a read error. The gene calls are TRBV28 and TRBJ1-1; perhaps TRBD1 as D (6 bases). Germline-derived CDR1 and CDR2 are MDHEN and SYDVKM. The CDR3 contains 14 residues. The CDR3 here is CASRRWTENTEDFF. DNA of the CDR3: TGTGCCAGCAGAAGATGGACAGAAAACACTGAAGATTTCTTT.

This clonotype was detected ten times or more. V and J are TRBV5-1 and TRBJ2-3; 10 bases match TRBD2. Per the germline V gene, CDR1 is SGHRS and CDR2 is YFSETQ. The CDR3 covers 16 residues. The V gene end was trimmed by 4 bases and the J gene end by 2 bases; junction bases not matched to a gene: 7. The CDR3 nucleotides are TGCGCCAGCAGCGCCAGGACTAGCGGAATCACAGATACGCAGTATTTT. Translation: CASSARTSGITDTQYF.

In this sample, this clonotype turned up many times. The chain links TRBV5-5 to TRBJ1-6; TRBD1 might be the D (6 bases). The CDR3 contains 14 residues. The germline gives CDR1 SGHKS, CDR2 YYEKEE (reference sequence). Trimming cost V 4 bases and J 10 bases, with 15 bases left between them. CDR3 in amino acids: CASSRMHRESPLHF. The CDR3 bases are TGTGCCAGCAGCAGAATGCACAGGGAGTCACCCCTCCACTTT.

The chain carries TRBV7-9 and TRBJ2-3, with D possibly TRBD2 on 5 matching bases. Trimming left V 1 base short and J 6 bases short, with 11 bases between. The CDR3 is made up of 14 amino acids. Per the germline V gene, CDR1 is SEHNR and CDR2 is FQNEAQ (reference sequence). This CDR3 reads CASSLVGAADTQYF. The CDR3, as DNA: TGTGCCAGCAGCTTAGTGGGAGCTGCCGATACGCAGTATTTT.

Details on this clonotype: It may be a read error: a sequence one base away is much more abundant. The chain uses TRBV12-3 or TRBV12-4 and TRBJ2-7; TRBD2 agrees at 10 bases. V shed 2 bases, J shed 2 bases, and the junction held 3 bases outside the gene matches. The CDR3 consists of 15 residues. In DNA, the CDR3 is TGTGCCAGCAGTTTAAGCGGGAGGGTTACCTACGAGCAGTACTTC. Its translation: CASSLSGRVTYEQYF.

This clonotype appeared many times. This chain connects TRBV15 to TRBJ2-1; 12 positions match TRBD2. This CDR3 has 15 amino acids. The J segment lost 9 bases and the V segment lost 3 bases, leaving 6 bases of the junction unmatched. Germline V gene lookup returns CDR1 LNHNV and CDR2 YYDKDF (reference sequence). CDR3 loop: CATSSRLAGAFEQFF. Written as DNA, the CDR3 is TGTGCCACCAGCAGTAGACTAGCGGGAGCATTTGAGCAGTTCTTC. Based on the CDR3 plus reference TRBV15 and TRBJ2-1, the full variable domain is DAMVIQNPRYQVTQFGKPVTLSCSQTLNHNVMYWYQQKSSQAPKLLFHYYDKDFNNEADTPDNFQSRRPNTSFCFLDIRSPGLGDTAMYLCATSSRLAGAFEQFFGPGTRLTVL.

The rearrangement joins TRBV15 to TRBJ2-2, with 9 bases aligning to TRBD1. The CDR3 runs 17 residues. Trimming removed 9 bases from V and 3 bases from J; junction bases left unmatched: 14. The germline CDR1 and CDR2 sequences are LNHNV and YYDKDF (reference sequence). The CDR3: CATRAQTGTGYTGELFF. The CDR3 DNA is TGTGCCACGAGAGCCCAAACCGGGACAGGGTACACCGGGGAGCTGTTTTTT.

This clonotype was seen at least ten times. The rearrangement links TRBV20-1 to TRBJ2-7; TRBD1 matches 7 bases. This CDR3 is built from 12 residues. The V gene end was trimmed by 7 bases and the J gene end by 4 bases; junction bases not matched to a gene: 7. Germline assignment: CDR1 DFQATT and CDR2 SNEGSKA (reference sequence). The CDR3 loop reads CSVTGQNYEQYF. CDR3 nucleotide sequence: TGCAGTGTCACGGGACAGAATTACGAGCAGTACTTC.

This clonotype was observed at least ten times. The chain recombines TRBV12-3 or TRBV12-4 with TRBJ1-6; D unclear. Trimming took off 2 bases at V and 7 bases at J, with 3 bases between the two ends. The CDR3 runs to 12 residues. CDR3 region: CASSLMNSPLHF. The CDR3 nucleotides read TGTGCCAGCAGTTTAATGAATTCACCCCTCCACTTT.

The CDR3 DNA follows: TGTGCCAGCAGTTTCCAGGGCTTTCCCTACGAGCAGTACTTC. This translates into CASSFQGFPYEQYF. The rearrangement joins TRBV27 to TRBJ2-7, with D perhaps TRBD1 (5 bases). The CDR3 consists of 14 residues. The V end was cut by 3 bases, the J end by 2 bases, with 11 bases between. Germline V lookup: CDR1 MNHEY, CDR2 SMNVEV (reference sequence).

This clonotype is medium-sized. CDR3 DNA: TGTGCCGGACGTAAAACGGGACACAAAACCGGGGAGCTGTTTTTT. Translating it yields CAGRKTGHKTGELFF. The rearrangement joins TRBV28 to TRBJ2-2; D may be TRBD1 (6 bases). V dropped 11 bases and J dropped 5 bases, with 21 bases sitting between them. This CDR3 has 15 residues. Per germline, CDR1 MDHEN and CDR2 SYDVKM.

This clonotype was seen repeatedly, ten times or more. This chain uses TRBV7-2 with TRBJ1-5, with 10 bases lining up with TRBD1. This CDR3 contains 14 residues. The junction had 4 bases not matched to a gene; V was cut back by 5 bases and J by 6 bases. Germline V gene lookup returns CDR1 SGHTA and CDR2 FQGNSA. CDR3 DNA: TGTGCCAGCAGCCTCGGACAGGGGGTTCAGCCCCAGCATTTT. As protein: CASSLGQGVQPQHF.

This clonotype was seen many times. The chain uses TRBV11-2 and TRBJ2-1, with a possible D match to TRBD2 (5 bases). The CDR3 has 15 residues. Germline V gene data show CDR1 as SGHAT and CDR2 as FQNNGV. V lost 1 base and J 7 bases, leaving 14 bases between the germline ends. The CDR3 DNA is TGTGCCAGCAGCTTAGTTTTGGCTAGCTTGAATGAGCAGTTCTTC. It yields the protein CASSLVLASLNEQFF. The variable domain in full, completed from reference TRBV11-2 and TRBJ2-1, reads EAGVAQSPRYKIIEKRQSVAFWCNPISGHATLYWYQQILGQGPKLLIQFQNNGVVDDSQLPKDRFSAERLKGVDSTLKIQPAKLEDSAVYLCASSLVLASLNEQFFGPGTRLTVL.